This T cell receptor (beta chain) was retrieved from a study of T-cell memory formation after mild COVID-19. Overall study context: Clustering of TCRs was largely donor specific. Regarding the study as a whole: Most CD4+ clones that shrank were in CM and EM, while CD8+ ones turned up in EMRA.

Worth noting for this clonotype: Its antigen remains unknown.

V lost 4 bases and J lost 0; bases outside the gene matches: 4. This CDR3 has 15 amino acids. CDR1 and CDR2 (germline): DFQATT, SNEGSKA (reference sequence). A 5'RACE reaction primed in the constant segment made cDNA libraries of TCR alpha and TCR beta, and these carried sample barcodes and UMIs. One entry per CDR3 protein, called by TCRdb with MiXCR from the 5' RACE reads. The sample includes roughly 120,000 distinct CDR3 sequences, about 16% seen only once; the top ten take approximately 13%. This chain uses TRBV20-1 with TRBJ1-5, with 9 bases matching TRBD1. The clonotype comes from an adult woman who had mild COVID-19 (a few samples of this study predate the infection). Cell type and time point are not known. Sequenced material: PBMCs or a T cell subset sorted from them (not recorded which). The CDR3 coding sequence is TGCAGTGCTACGACAGGGGGAAATAGCAATCAGCCCCAGCATTTT. Amino acids: CSATTGGNSNQPQHF.